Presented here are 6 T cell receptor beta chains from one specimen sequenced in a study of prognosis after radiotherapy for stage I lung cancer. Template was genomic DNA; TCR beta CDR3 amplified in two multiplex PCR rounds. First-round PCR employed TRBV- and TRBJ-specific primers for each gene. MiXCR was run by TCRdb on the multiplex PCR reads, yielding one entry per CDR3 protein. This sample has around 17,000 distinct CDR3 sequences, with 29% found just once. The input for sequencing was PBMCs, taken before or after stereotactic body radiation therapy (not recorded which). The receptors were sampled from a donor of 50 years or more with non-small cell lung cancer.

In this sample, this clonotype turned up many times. CDR3: CASSPGQGLSGANVLTF. CDR3 DNA: TGTGCCAGCAGCCCCGGACAGGGTCTCTCTGGGGCCAACGTCCTGACTTTC. The J gene is TRBJ2-6, the V gene TRBV12-3 or TRBV12-4, with 8 bases fitting TRBD1. The CDR3 is 17 amino acids. V shed 6 bases, J shed 0 bases, and the junction held 7 bases outside the gene matches.

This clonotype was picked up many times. CDR3 in DNA: TGTGCCAGCAGCTTAGTTCAGAGCTCCTATAATTCACCCCTCCACTTT. It translates to CASSLVQSSYNSPLHF. The genes are TRBV11-3 and TRBJ1-6; D gene unclear. This CDR3 region has 16 residues. Germline CDR1 reads SGHNT; CDR2 reads YENEEA. Trimming took off 1 base at V and 0 bases at J, with 7 bases between the two ends.

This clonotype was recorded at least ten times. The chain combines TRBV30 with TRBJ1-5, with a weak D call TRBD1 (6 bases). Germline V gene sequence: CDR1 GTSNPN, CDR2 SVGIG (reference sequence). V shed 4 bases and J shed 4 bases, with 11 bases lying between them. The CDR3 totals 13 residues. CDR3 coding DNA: TGTGCCTGGACGGGACACTGGAATCAGCCCCAGCATTTT. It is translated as CAWTGHWNQPQHF.

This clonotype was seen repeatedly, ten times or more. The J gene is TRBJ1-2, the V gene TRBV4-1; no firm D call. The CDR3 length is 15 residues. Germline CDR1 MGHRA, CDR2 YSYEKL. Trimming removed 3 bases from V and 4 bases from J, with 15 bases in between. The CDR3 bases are TGCGCCAGCAGCCAGATGACCTTGAGCGGCTATGGCTACACCTTC. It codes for CASSQMTLSGYGYTF.

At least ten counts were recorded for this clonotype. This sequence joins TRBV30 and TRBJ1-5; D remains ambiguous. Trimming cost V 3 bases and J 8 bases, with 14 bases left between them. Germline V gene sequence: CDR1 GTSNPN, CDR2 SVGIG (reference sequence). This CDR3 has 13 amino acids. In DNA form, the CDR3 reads TGTGCCTGGAGCGCCTCCTCTGGGAAGCCCCAGCATTTT. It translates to CAWSASSGKPQHF. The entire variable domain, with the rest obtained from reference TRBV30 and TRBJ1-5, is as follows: SQTIHQWPATLVQPVGSPLSLECTVEGTSNPNLYWYRQAAGRGLQLLFYSVGIGQISSEVPQNLSASRPQDRQFILSSKKLLLSDSGFYLCAWSASSGKPQHFGDGTRLSIL.

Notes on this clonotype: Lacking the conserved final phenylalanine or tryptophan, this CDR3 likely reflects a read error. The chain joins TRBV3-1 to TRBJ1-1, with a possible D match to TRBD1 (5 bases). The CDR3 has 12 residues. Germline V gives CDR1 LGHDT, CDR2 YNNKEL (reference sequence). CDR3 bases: TGTACCAGCAGGCGGGGGGACACTGAAGCTTTCATT. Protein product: CTSRRGDTEAFI.